This TCR beta chain was sequenced during a study of T cell repertoires in cytomegalovirus infection. About the research overall: TCR beta signatures that were public indicated CMV infection and matching HLA type.

TCRdb re-called the reads through MiXCR, storing one row per CDR3 protein. The sample includes 170,000 or so distinct CDR3 sequences, around 14% seen only once; the top ten take 25% to 30%. Looked up from germline, CDR1 is LNHDA and CDR2 is SQIVND (reference sequence). Trimming took 5 bases from V and 0 from J, leaving 11 bases between them. This CDR3 comprises 14 residues. The table lists this clonotype with a few counts. Material for sequencing was PBMCs. The source is a human donor in good health (CMV status not recorded). Some clones in this sample may be carry-over from other donors' samples. This chain joins TRBV19 and TRBJ2-7, with D perhaps matching TRBD1 (6 bases). CDR3 amino acids: CASSFGQFSYEQYF. CDR3 nucleotides: TGTGCCAGTAGTTTTGGACAGTTCTCCTACGAGCAGTACTTC.